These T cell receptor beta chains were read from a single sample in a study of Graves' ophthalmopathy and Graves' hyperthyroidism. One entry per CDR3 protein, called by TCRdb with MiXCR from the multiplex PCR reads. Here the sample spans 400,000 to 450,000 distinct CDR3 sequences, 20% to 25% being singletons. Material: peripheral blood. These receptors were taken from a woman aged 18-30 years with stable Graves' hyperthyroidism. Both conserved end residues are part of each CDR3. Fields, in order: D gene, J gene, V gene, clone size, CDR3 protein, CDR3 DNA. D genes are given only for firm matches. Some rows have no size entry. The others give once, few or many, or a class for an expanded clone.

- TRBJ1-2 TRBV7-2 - CASSLGPVNYGYTF TGTGCCAGCAGCTTAGGGCCGGTGAACTATGGCTACACCTTC
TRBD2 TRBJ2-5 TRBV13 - CASSSQTSGLGETQYF TGTGCCAGCAGTTCACAGACTAGCGGGCTAGGAGAGACCCAGTACTTC
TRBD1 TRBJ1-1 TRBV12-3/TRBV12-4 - CASSEGTGVHTEAFF TGTGCCAGCAGTGAGGGGACAGGTGTACACACTGAAGCTTTCTTT
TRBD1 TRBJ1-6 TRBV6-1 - CASSTGTGANSPLHF TGTGCCAGTTCGACCGGGACAGGCGCAAATTCACCCCTCCACTTT
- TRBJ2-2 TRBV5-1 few CASSRGVIGELFF TGCGCCAGCAGTCGAGGGGTCATAGGGGAGCTGTTTTTT
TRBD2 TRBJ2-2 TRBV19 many CASRGLAGGWNTGELFF TGTGCCAGTAGGGGACTAGCGGGAGGCTGGAACACCGGGGAGCTGTTTTTT
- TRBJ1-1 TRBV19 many CASSMISVNTEAFF TGTGCCAGTAGTATGATTTCGGTAAACACTGAAGCTTTCTTT
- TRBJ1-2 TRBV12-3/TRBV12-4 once CASSRTAQYAGYTF TGTGCCAGCAGCCGGACCGCTCAATACGCTGGCTACACCTTC
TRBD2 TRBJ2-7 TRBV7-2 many CASSTRAGVYEQYF TGTGCCAGCAGCACCAGAGCGGGAGTGTACGAGCAGTACTTC
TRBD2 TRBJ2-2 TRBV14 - CASSSRLAGITGELFF TGTGCCAGCAGCTCTAGACTAGCGGGGATCACCGGGGAGCTGTTTTTT
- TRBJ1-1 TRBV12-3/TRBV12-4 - CASKMASGGAFF TGTGCCAGCAAAATGGCGTCCGGTGGCGCTTTCTTT
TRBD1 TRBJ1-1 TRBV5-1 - CASSLWDRTNTEAFF TGCGCCAGCAGCCTCTGGGACAGGACGAACACTGAAGCTTTCTTT
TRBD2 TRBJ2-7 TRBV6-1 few CASSLLAEDYEQYF TGTGCCAGTTCCCTTCTAGCGGAGGACTACGAGCAGTACTTC